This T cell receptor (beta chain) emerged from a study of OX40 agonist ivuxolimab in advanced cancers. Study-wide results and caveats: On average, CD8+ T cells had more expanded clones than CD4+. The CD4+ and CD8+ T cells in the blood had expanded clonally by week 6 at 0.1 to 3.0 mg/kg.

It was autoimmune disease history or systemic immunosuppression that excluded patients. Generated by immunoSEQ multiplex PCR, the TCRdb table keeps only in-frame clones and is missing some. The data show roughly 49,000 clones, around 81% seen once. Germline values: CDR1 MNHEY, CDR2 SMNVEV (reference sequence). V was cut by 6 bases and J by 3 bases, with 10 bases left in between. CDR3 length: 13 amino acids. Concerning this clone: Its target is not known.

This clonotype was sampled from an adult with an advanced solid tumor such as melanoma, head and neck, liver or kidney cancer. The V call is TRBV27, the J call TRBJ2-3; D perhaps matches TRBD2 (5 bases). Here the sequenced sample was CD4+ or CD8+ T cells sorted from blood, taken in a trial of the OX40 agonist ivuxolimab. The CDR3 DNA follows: TGTGCCAGCAGACCACTAGTGACAGATACGCAGTATTTT. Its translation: CASRPLVTDTQYF.